This TCR beta chain was sequenced for a study of blood T cell repertoires in COVID-19. V lost 2 bases, J lost 0 bases, and 6 bases lay in between. The CDR3 is 14 residues long. Looked up from germline, CDR1 is MDHEN and CDR2 is SYDVKM. Either two negative PCRs, clearance, or symptom resolution qualified Cohort 3 donors as recovered. Profiling relied on immunoSEQ multiplex PCR, and the TCRdb table lists in-frame clones only, not all of them. The sample has about 240,000 clones, around 88% seen once; the top ten hold over 4%. The gene calls are TRBV28 and TRBJ2-3, with D tentatively TRBD2 (6 bases). The sequence was obtained from a woman in her twenties or thirties who had recovered from COVID-19. Sequencing was performed on PBMCs or T cells enriched from blood (not recorded which). The CDR3 spells CASSLGGSTDTQYF. DNA of the CDR3: TGTGCCAGCAGTTTAGGGGGGAGCACAGATACGCAGTATTTT.